The clone carrying this T cell receptor beta chain was observed once. The sample belongs to a study of control samples from healthy donors and cancer patients. Germline V CDR1 and CDR2: MNHEY, SVGAGI. The V segment lost 2 bases and the J segment 6 bases; nucleotides outside the gene matches: 7. This CDR3 comprises 14 residues. Clones were read by immunoSEQ multiplex PCR, and TCRdb kept only the in-frame ones, dropping some. Of about 160,000 clones in the sample, around 90% were seen once. What was sequenced was blood. J is TRBJ2-7 and V is TRBV6-5, with 7 bases identical to TRBD1. The receptor was isolated from a man aged 25 to 45 in good health. This CDR3 reads CASSYRGQFLEQYF. CDR3 nucleotides: TGTGCCAGCAGTTACAGGGGGCAGTTCCTCGAGCAGTACTTC.